A single sample is the source of the 23 T cell receptor beta chains below, sequenced in a study of molecular identifiers for immune sequencing clone quantification. TCRdb reprocessed the PCR reads via MiXCR and lists one record per CDR3 protein. The repertoire holds 460,000 or so distinct CDR3 sequences, with over 20% as singletons. The sample taken for sequencing was naive CD8+ T cells from blood, with Jurkat cell RNA spiked in. Subset noted: FACS-sorted CD8+CD4-CCR7+CD45RA+ naive T cells. Every receptor here comes from a human donor in good health. Some libraries in this study had Jurkat cell RNA spiked in.

This clonotype has only a few counts. The rearrangement uses TRBV20-1 and TRBJ2-3; 7 bases line up with TRBD2. Germline trimming cut 6 bases from V and 1 base from J; bases unmatched to any gene: 4. The CDR3 has 13 amino acids. Germline-derived CDR1 and CDR2 are DFQATT and SNEGSKA (reference sequence). The CDR3 protein is CSARGLRTDTQYF. The CDR3 DNA follows: TGCAGTGCCCGGGGACTACGCACAGATACGCAGTATTTT.

This sequence joins TRBV6-1 and TRBJ2-1; D remains unclear. Germline CDR1 reads MNHNS; CDR2 reads SASEGT. The CDR3 sequence is 16 residues long. The germline V and J ends were trimmed by 0 bases and 1 base, with 10 bases remaining between them. The CDR3 DNA sequence: TGTGCCAGCAGTGAAGCGGTTACAGCGTCCTACAATGAGCAGTTCTTC. Its translation: CASSEAVTASYNEQFF.

This clonotype has just a few counts. This rearrangement joins TRBV4-3 to TRBJ1-5; no clear D. CDR1 LGHNA and CDR2 YSLEER come from the germline V gene. V dropped 1 base and J dropped 6 bases, with 10 bases sitting between them. The length of the CDR3 is 14 residues. The CDR3: CASSQGVGVQPQHF. The CDR3 DNA follows: TGCGCCAGCAGCCAAGGAGTAGGTGTTCAGCCCCAGCATTTT.

This clonotype was observed many times. This chain connects TRBV29-1 to TRBJ2-7, with 7 bases lining up with TRBD1. Trimming at V came to 3 bases and at J to 0 bases, leaving 5 bases not matched to a gene. Germline CDR1 SQVTM, CDR2 ANQGSEA. This CDR3 is 14 amino acids long. This chain's CDR3 is CSVEGTADSYEQYF. Here the CDR3 DNA reads TGCAGCGTTGAGGGGACAGCAGACTCCTACGAGCAGTACTTC.

The chain recombines TRBV5-4 with TRBJ2-5; unclear D gene. Germline V gene sequence: CDR1 SGHNT, CDR2 YYREEE (reference sequence). V lost 4 bases and J 0 bases, leaving 4 bases between the germline ends. This CDR3 has 12 amino acids. CDR3 amino acids: CASSGYQETQYF. CDR3 DNA sequence: TGTGCCAGCAGCGGGTACCAAGAGACCCAGTACTTC.

With respect to this clonotype: This may arise from a read error, as a much more abundant clone is one base away. The conserved closing phenylalanine or tryptophan is absent in this CDR3, likely reflecting a read error. The gene calls are TRBV27 and TRBJ2-3; 7 bases are a match to TRBD2. CDR1 is MNHEY and CDR2 is SMNVEV in the germline V gene (reference sequence). CDR3 size: 17 residues. Germline trimming cut 5 bases from V and 1 base from J; bases unmatched to any gene: 12. CDR3 in DNA: TGTGCCAGCAGTGCCCCTAACAAGCGGGGCCGCACAGATACGCAGTATTCT. This gives the protein CASSAPNKRGRTDTQYS.

Note on this clonotype: At one boundary the junction diverges from the germline segment, which might be a read error. This chain uses TRBV9 with TRBJ2-7, with 7 nucleotides matching TRBD1. CDR3 length: 14 amino acids. The germline gives CDR1 SGDLS, CDR2 YYNGEE. DNA for the CDR3: TGTGCCAGCAGCGCTGCGGACAGGTTCTACGGGCAGTACTTC. The encoded protein is CASSAADRFYGQYF.

In regard to this clonotype: Since a much larger clone is just one base distant, this may be a read error. This chain links TRBV12-3 or TRBV12-4 with TRBJ1-1; D unresolved. The length of the CDR3 is 14 residues. The ends were cut back, 6 bases at V and 4 bases at J, with 15 bases in the middle. CDR3 protein: CASRSAGLSTEAFF. The CDR3 DNA follows: TGTGCCAGCAGATCAGCGGGTTTGAGCACTGAAGCTTTCTTT.

The rearrangement joins TRBV9 to TRBJ2-3; TRBD2 agrees at 9 bases. Germline V gene data show CDR1 as SGDLS and CDR2 as YYNGEE. Trimming removed 2 bases from V and 2 bases from J; junction bases left unmatched: 9. There are 17 residues in the CDR3. The CDR3 is CASSVPQAGGLTDTQYF. Written as DNA, the CDR3 is TGTGCCAGCAGCGTCCCCCAAGCGGGAGGCCTCACAGATACGCAGTATTTT.

Comments on this clonotype: A much more abundant neighbour one base away suggests this may be a read error. V usage is TRBV11-2 and J usage is TRBJ2-1, with unresolved D. The CDR3 is 13 amino acids. CDR1 and CDR2 (germline): SGHAT, FQNNGV. DNA for the CDR3: TGTGCCAGCAGCTTAGCTCACTTGAATGAGCAGCTCTTC. Translation: CASSLAHLNEQLF.

The rearrangement links TRBV27 to TRBJ1-6, with 10 bases matching TRBD1. The V segment lost 3 bases and the J segment 9 bases; nucleotides outside the gene matches: 5. Germline V gene data show CDR1 as MNHEY and CDR2 as SMNVEV (reference sequence). There are 15 residues in the CDR3. The CDR3 sequence: CASSFRGTGASPLHF. The CDR3 nucleotides are TGTGCCAGCAGTTTCCGCGGGACAGGGGCTTCACCCCTCCACTTT.

This rearrangement joins TRBV30 to TRBJ1-5; D uncertain. This CDR3 spans 13 amino acids. V lost 5 bases and J 3 bases, leaving 11 bases between the germline ends. Germline lookup yields CDR1 GTSNPN and CDR2 SVGIG (reference sequence). The CDR3 loop reads CAWSLEANQPQHF. For the CDR3, the DNA is TGTGCCTGGTCGTTGGAGGCCAATCAGCCCCAGCATTTT.

The genes are TRBV12-3 or TRBV12-4 and TRBJ2-1; a weak D match, TRBD1 (6 bases). V shed 5 bases and J shed 7 bases, with 12 bases lying between them. The CDR3 is made up of 13 amino acids. The CDR3 protein is CASSHRVVNEQFF. The DNA of the CDR3 is TGTGCCAGCAGTCACAGGGTGGTGAATGAGCAGTTCTTC.

This clonotype was counted once. This may arise from a read error, as a much more abundant clone is one base away. The V call is TRBV6-2 or TRBV6-3, the J call TRBJ2-3, with a tentative D call TRBD2 (6 bases). CDR1 is MNHEY and CDR2 is SVGEGT in the germline V gene. Trimming cost V 4 bases and J 6 bases, with 20 bases left between them. The CDR3 covers 16 residues. CDR3 sequence (DNA): TGTGCCAGCAGTTTCGGACTATCGGGAGACTGGGATACGCAGTATTTT. It encodes CASSFGLSGDWDTQYF.

This clonotype was detected a few times. The chain couples TRBV30 to TRBJ1-1; D possibly corresponds to TRBD1 (6 bases). Per the germline V gene, CDR1 is GTSNPN and CDR2 is SVGIG (reference sequence). This CDR3 region has 13 residues. V shed 1 base and J shed 1 base, with 7 bases lying between them. CDR3: CAWSGGANTEAFF. CDR3 DNA: TGTGCCTGGAGTGGGGGGGCGAACACTGAAGCTTTCTTT.

DNA for the CDR3: TGTGCCAGCAGCGTAGGTAGTGAGGGGGAGACCCAGTACTTC. Encoded protein: CASSVGSEGETQYF. This chain joins TRBV9 and TRBJ2-5, with D perhaps TRBD1 or TRBD2 (5 bases each). Deletions cut 0 bases from V and 5 bases from J, with 11 bases between. The germline CDR1 and CDR2 sequences are SGDLS and YYNGEE. The CDR3 is 14 amino acids. The full variable domain, in which reference TRBV9 and TRBJ2-5 provide the parts outside the CDR3, is DSGVTQTPKHLITATGQRVTLRCSPRSGDLSVYWYQQSLDQGLQFLIQYYNGEERAKGNILERFSAQQFPDLHSELNLSSLELGDSALYFCASSVGSEGETQYFGPGTRLLVL.

The rearrangement joins TRBV6-2 or TRBV6-3 to TRBJ1-1, with a tentative D call TRBD1 (5 bases). The V gene lost 4 bases and the J gene lost 5 bases, with 14 bases spanning the gap. The CDR3 has 14 amino acids. Looked up from germline, CDR1 is MNHEY and CDR2 is SVGEGT. The CDR3 here is CASSLIGAETEAFF. The CDR3 coding sequence is TGTGCCAGCAGTTTAATCGGGGCAGAGACTGAAGCTTTCTTT.

Regarding this clonotype: This may be a read error: a much more frequent sequence differs by one nucleotide. This chain uses TRBV20-1 with TRBJ2-7; TRBD2 aligns across 11 bases. The CDR3 spans 14 residues. Germline V gene data show CDR1 as DFQATT and CDR2 as SNEGSKA (reference sequence). Trimming cost V 1 base and J 6 bases; bases outside gene matches: 5. In DNA form, the CDR3 reads TGCAGTGCTAGAGGTACTAGCGGGAGCCTCGAGCAGTACTTC. The encoded protein is CSARGTSGSLEQYF.

The J gene is TRBJ2-5, the V gene TRBV7-8, with TRBD2 matching 8 bases. There are 15 residues in the CDR3. Unmatched junction bases numbered 11, after V lost 6 bases and J lost 5 bases. From germline, CDR1 is SGHVS and CDR2 FQNEAQ. The CDR3, as DNA: TGTGCCAGCAGGCGCGGACTAGCAACCATGGAGACCCAGTACTTC. Amino acids: CASRRGLATMETQYF.

This clonotype showed up just a few times. The chain is built from TRBV27 and TRBJ2-2; D may be TRBD1 (6 bases). Per the germline V gene, CDR1 is MNHEY and CDR2 is SMNVEV (reference sequence). V was pared by 9 bases and J by 4 bases, with 15 bases between. CDR3 length equals 14 residues. CDR3 residues: CASTWVGGTGELFF. In DNA form, the CDR3 reads TGTGCCAGTACATGGGTAGGGGGCACCGGGGAGCTGTTTTTT.

Turning to this clonotype: Possible read error: a much larger clone is one base away. The V gene is TRBV7-2, the J gene TRBJ1-5; unclear D gene. The V gene lost 5 bases and the J gene lost 3 bases, with 14 bases spanning the gap. CDR1 is SGHTA, CDR2 FQGNSA, per germline. CDR3 size: 15 residues. The CDR3, as DNA: TGTGCCAGCAGCCCTGTCAGGACTTACAATCAGCCCCAGCATTTT. Translation gives CASSPVRTYNQPQHF. The complete variable domain, with remaining parts taken from reference TRBV7-2 and TRBJ1-5, reads GAGVSQSPSNKVTEKGKDVELRCDPISGHTALYWYRQSLGQGLEFLIYFQGNSAPDKSGLPSDRFSAERTGGSVSTLTIQRTQQEDSAVYLCASSPVRTYNQPQHFGDGTRLSIL.

The V gene is TRBV6-2 or TRBV6-3, the J gene TRBJ1-5, with D perhaps TRBD1 (6 bases). V was cut by 6 bases and J by 5 bases, with 20 bases left in between. The germline V gene has CDR1 MNHEY and CDR2 SVGEGT. This CDR3 is built from 16 residues. CDR3 in amino acids: CASSPGWGGDHQPQHF. The CDR3 DNA reads as TGTGCCAGCAGCCCCGGGTGGGGGGGCGACCATCAGCCCCAGCATTTT.

This clonotype was seen ten or more times. The chain couples TRBV20-1 to TRBJ2-7; tentatively, D is TRBD2 (6 bases). Germline V gene lookup returns CDR1 DFQATT and CDR2 SNEGSKA (reference sequence). V was trimmed by 3 bases and J by 2 bases, leaving 14 bases between them. The CDR3 sequence is 14 residues long. For the CDR3, the DNA is TGCAGTGCTAGGTATAGCGGCGACCCCTACGAGCAGTACTTC. Translated: CSARYSGDPYEQYF.